This T cell receptor (beta chain) derives from a study of T cells after yellow fever vaccination (dated by TCRdb to about 2019). For the wider study: The SMART-Seq v4 Ultra Low Input RNA kit was used to prepare libraries from fractions with low cell numbers. Two healthy male donors, one aged 18 to 29 and one aged 30 to 40 years, made up the cohort. Blood was drawn at multiple timepoints before and after primary and secondary immunization, with bulk PBMC replicates and cell subsets isolated. To follow T-cell clones before and after primary and booster YFV17D yellow fever vaccination, bulk TCR alpha and beta repertoires were sequenced over time.

On the study overall, not on this receptor specifically: The secondary T-cell response was found to be weaker but faster than the primary response, with a peak reached on day 5 rather than on day 15. Because only two donors were included in the study, the extent to which the findings can be generalized is limited. Computational filtering was needed because FACS-sorted repertoires could contain abundant contaminating clonotypes from the bulk population. A small fraction of clonotypes appeared in both the CD4 and CD8 compartments, likely as a result of convergent recombination. After the booster, most of the clones that had expanded following primary vaccination were detected again (almost 98% of CD4 and 80% to 90% of CD8), which suggests that memory was broadly maintained.

TCR cDNA was synthesized by 5'RACE template switching, through which a universal primer site and unique molecular identifiers were introduced. Priming of cDNA synthesis was performed from both the TCR alpha and TCR beta constant segments. Two PCR steps were used to amplify libraries, with sample barcodes and sequencing adapters being added in the second step. Libraries were sequenced on Illumina HiSeq 2500 (2x100 bp) or NovaSeq (2x150 bp). Per the authors' processing: Reads were demultiplexed and collapsed into UMI consensus sequences with MIGEC, and V(D)J alignment was performed with MiXCR. Vaccine-responding clonotypes were defined with edgeR using replicate PBMC samples, requiring FDR below 0.01 and a log2 fold change above 5 up to day 15. CD4 or CD8 identity was assigned to each bulk clonotype according to whether the clonotype was present at higher abundance in the sequenced CD4 repertoire or the sequenced CD8 repertoire. Using fastp at Q25 and MiXCR, TCRdb reprocessed the public reads and kept productive beta chains. Merged by CDR3 protein, the rows form single entries marked with the most common genes and DNA. The V and J calls, along with clone size, are taken from TCRdb and not from the paper's own processing. The sample includes about 150,000 distinct CDR3 sequences, with under 7% observed a single time. Together, the top ten hold more than 0.6% of the sample.

This clonotype was detected ten times or more. It lacks a known antigen. A read error may account for a junction end that differs from germline. The treatment or condition label, read with the paper, signifies: live attenuated yellow fever vaccine strain. PBMCs were isolated from peripheral blood using a standard Ficoll-Paque protocol. CD4 and CD8 T-cell fractions were isolated with Dynabeads CD4 and CD8 positive selection kits. RNA was extracted with TriZol from bulk PBMCs, CD4 and CD8 fractions, and dextramer-positive and dextramer-negative fractions. For CDR1 and CDR2, the germline V gene (reference sequence) lists SEHNR and FQNEAQ. The CDR3 holds 16 amino acids from the cysteine to the phenylalanine. Only the CDR3 region is kept as DNA, spanning 48 bases read in frame from base 1.

The receptor's source is a young man who received the YFV17D yellow fever vaccine. Recombination joined TRBV7-9 with TRBJ2-1, with the D gene possibly TRBD1 or TRBD2, each one fitting 6 bases. Here the sequenced sample was CD4+ T cells sorted from PBMCs, taken 10 days after the yellow fever booster vaccination. The DNA sequence is as follows: TGCGCCAGCAGCTTGGGGGGCGGTATCTCCTACAATGAGCAGTTCTTC. Translated, this is CASSLGGGISYNEQFF.